The clone carrying this TCR beta chain has ten or more counts. Documented time point: persistent/refractory GD, antithyroid drugs over 5 years with positive TRAb. There was RNA extracted from PBMCs, and the TCR library was made from it. Researchers made TCR beta libraries by using iRepertoire HTBI primers and running Arm-PCR on CDR3 regions. TCRdb re-called the multiplex PCR reads with MiXCR, one entry per CDR3 protein. This table has about 470,000 distinct CDR3 sequences, 20% to 25% appearing once. The record originates from a study of regulatory T cells in long-lasting Graves disease. Study at large: To qualify as persistent, Graves' disease required over 5 years of antithyroid drugs with positive TSH receptor antibodies.

V lost 0 bases, J lost 7 bases, and 8 bases stayed unmatched. Germline CDR1 and CDR2: SGHVS and FNYEAQ. The CDR3 is 15 residues long. Specimen: peripheral blood mononuclear cells (PBMCs), collected when the disease was refractory, from a patient treated with antithyroid drugs. This sequence originates from a female donor with Graves disease. This chain links TRBV7-6 with TRBJ2-5, with TRBD2 matching over 7 bases. CDR3 residues: CASSLAGGPKRTQYF. As DNA, the CDR3 is TGTGCCAGCAGCTTAGCGGGAGGGCCGAAAAGGACCCAGTACTTC.